These T cell receptor beta chains were read from a single sample in a study of CD8+CD57+ T cells in acquired aplastic anemia. MiXCR was run by TCRdb on the reads, yielding one entry per CDR3 protein. The data contain about 40,000 distinct CDR3 sequences, 60% to 80% of them seen just once; the ten biggest clones take up 50% to 70%. The sequenced sample consisted of sorted CD4+, CD8+, or CD8+CD57+ T cells (not recorded which) from PBMCs. These receptors were taken from a human donor with aplastic anemia. The CDR3 runs from the conserved cysteine through the conserved F or W. A D gene is named only where the DNA matches it firmly. The size field is filled for only some rows; it gives once, few, many or a size class.

D | J | size | V | length | CDR3 | DNA
- | TRBJ2-7 | once | TRBV29-1 | 11 | CSVGSSYEQYF | TGCAGCGTTGGGAGCTCCTACGAGCAGTACTTC
- | TRBJ1-2 | many | TRBV4-1 | 14 | CASSQDWGDYGYTF | TGCGCCAGCAGCCAAGACTGGGGAGACTATGGCTACACCTTC
- | TRBJ1-1 | - | TRBV15 | 13 | CATSRAYGTEAFF | TGTGCCACCAGCAGAGCTTATGGCACTGAAGCTTTCTTT
- | TRBJ1-6 | - | TRBV2 | 15 | CASRHPTGVLSPLHF | TGTGCCAGCAGACACCCGACAGGAGTCTTGTCACCCCTCCACTTT
TRBD1 | TRBJ2-7 | - | TRBV10-3 | 13 | CAISGTGLDEQYF | TGTGCCATCAGCGGGACAGGGTTGGACGAGCAGTACTTC
TRBD1 | TRBJ1-2 | few | TRBV15 | 13 | CATSPGGNYGYTF | TGTGCCACCAGCCCAGGGGGTAACTATGGCTACACCTTC
- | TRBJ2-3 | - | TRBV3-1 | 15 | CASSQELGLTDTQYF | TGTGCCAGCAGCCAAGAATTGGGGTTGACAGATACGCAGTATTTT
- | TRBJ1-1 | - | TRBV5-1 | 16 | CASSLGSRGSNTEAFF | TGCGCCAGCAGCTTGGGTTCCAGGGGCTCGAACACTGAAGCTTTCTTT
- | TRBJ2-2 | - | TRBV10-3 | 15 | CAISEDHGGAGELFF | TGTGCCATCAGTGAGGACCACGGGGGTGCCGGGGAGCTGTTTTTT
- | TRBJ1-4 | - | TRBV2 | 12 | CASSGDYEKLFF | TGTGCCAGCAGTGGGGATTATGAAAAACTGTTTTTT
- | TRBJ1-2 | many | TRBV15 | 15 | CATSRDLSTYYGYTF | TGTGCCACCAGCAGAGATCTAAGCACTTACTATGGCTACACCTTC
- | TRBJ2-7 | - | TRBV15 | 12 | CATRLEGYEQYF | TGTGCCACCAGGTTAGAGGGCTACGAGCAGTACTTC
TRBD1 | TRBJ2-1 | - | TRBV5-6 | 16 | CASSRPGQLVNNEQFF | TGTGCCAGCAGCCGACCGGGACAGCTAGTTAACAATGAGCAGTTCTTC
- | TRBJ1-1 | - | TRBV14 | 14 | CASIRSEGYTEASF | TGTGCCAGCATCCGATCGGAGGGGTATACTGAAGCTTCCTTT
- | TRBJ2-3 | - | TRBV11-2 | 15 | CASSTQAGTTDTQYF | TGTGCCAGCAGCACCCAGGCGGGAACCACAGATACGCAGTATTTT
- | TRBJ2-7 | - | TRBV20-1 | 14 | CSAETVLSSYEQYF | TGCAGTGCCGAGACAGTACTCAGCTCCTACGAGCAGTACTTC
- | TRBJ1-6 | many | TRBV20-1 | 15 | CSARDRTRAISPLHF | TGCAGTGCTAGAGATCGGACAAGGGCCATTTCACCCCTCCACTTT
- | TRBJ2-7 | many | TRBV6-1 | 14 | CASSRSEGLREQYF | TGTGCCAGTTCAAGGTCGGAGGGGTTGAGGGAGCAGTACTTC
TRBD2 | TRBJ2-1 | - | TRBV29-1 | 16 | CSVAGTSGTSYNEQFF | TGCAGCGTTGCAGGGACTAGCGGGACCTCCTACAATGAGCAGTTCTTC
TRBD2 | TRBJ2-1 | few | TRBV6-4 | 13 | CASSWTSVTEQFF | TGTGCCAGCAGTTGGACTAGCGTCACTGAGCAGTTCTTC
- | TRBJ1-1 | - | TRBV7-9 | 14 | CAGSQGGTVGGAFF | TGTGCCGGCAGCCAAGGTGGGACGGTCGGCGGAGCTTTCTTT
- | TRBJ2-5 | - | TRBV19 | 13 | CASSIGSQETQYF | TGTGCCAGTAGTATTGGATCCCAAGAGACCCAGTACTTC
- | TRBJ1-1 | - | TRBV10-3 | 16 | CAISETGHLTNTEAFF | TGTGCCATCAGTGAGACAGGACACCTAACGAACACTGAAGCTTTCTTT
- | TRBJ2-5 | - | TRBV7-7 | 19 | CAISLLGGVGSSESETQYF | TGTGCTATCAGCTTGTTAGGCGGTGTGGGTTCCTCGGAATCAGAGACCCAGTACTTC
- | TRBJ1-5 | - | TRBV7-9 | 12 | CASSLGPQPQHF | TGTGCCAGCAGCCTGGGGCCCCAACCCCAGCATTTT
- | TRBJ2-6 | - | TRBV6-2/TRBV6-3 | 16 | CASHGQDHSGANVLTF | TGTGCCAGCCATGGGCAGGACCACTCTGGGGCCAACGTCCTGACTTTC
TRBD1 | TRBJ2-1 | - | TRBV11-2 | 15 | CASSIRGTGGNEQFF | TGTGCCAGCAGCATTCGCGGGACAGGGGGCAATGAGCAGTTCTTC
TRBD1 | TRBJ2-7 | - | TRBV29-1 | 13 | CSVDGDRGDEQYF | TGCAGCGTTGATGGGGACAGGGGGGACGAGCAGTACTTC
- | TRBJ1-6 | - | TRBV7-2 | 14 | CASSSSLGGSPLHF | TGTGCCAGCAGCTCGTCACTAGGAGGGTCACCCCTCCACTTT
TRBD1 | TRBJ1-4 | few | TRBV10-3 | 16 | CASSEGRDRGGEKLFF | TGTGCCAGCAGTGAAGGAAGGGACAGGGGTGGTGAAAAACTGTTTTTT
TRBD1 | TRBJ1-1 | - | TRBV20-1 | 11 | CSASQGAEAFF | TGCAGTGCTTCTCAGGGGGCCGAAGCTTTCTTT
- | TRBJ2-1 | few | TRBV4-2 | 15 | CASSRRGSKDNEQFF | TGTGCCAGCAGCCGCCGGGGGAGTAAGGACAATGAGCAGTTCTTC
- | TRBJ2-2 | - | TRBV2 | 14 | CASVWGPNTGELFF | TGTGCCAGCGTTTGGGGGCCGAACACCGGGGAGCTGTTTTTT
- | TRBJ1-6 | - | TRBV27 | 16 | CASSLSEGGGTSPLHF | TGTGCCAGCAGCTTGTCGGAGGGCGGGGGTACTTCACCCCTCCACTTT
- | TRBJ2-7 | - | TRBV7-6 | 13 | CASSPRPAYEQYF | TGTGCCAGCAGCCCCCGGCCCGCCTACGAGCAGTACTTC
- | TRBJ2-1 | many | TRBV28 | 16 | CASSWGGSGHYNEQFF | TGTGCCAGCTCCTGGGGCGGGTCAGGGCACTACAATGAGCAGTTCTTC
- | TRBJ2-5 | - | TRBV19 | 13 | CASSINRQETQYF | TGTGCCAGTAGTATCAACAGACAAGAGACCCAGTACTTC